This TCR beta chain was profiled in a study of blood T cells in healthy people across ages. Overall study findings and caveats: Observed TCR beta diversity per million T cells went down as age went up. This fall followed a roughly linear course with age. The percentage of naive T cells correlated strongly with TCR beta diversity.

Comments on this clonotype: Its antigen is still unknown.

The V segment lost 6 bases and the J segment 5 bases; nucleotides outside the gene matches: 7. Germline V gene data show CDR1 as MDHEN and CDR2 as SYDVKM. The CDR3 has 15 residues. A J-beta primer mix and a sample-barcoded 5' primer were used in a second PCR of roughly 6 to 12 cycles. Researchers report that a template-switch adaptor with 12 random nucleotides tagged each cDNA molecule. MiXCR, run by TCRdb on the 5' RACE reads, gives a single entry per CDR3 protein. This table holds about 1.1 million distinct CDR3 sequences, 35% to 40% found once. Each sample used at least 6 million PBMCs. Sequencing input: blood. This sequence was found in a man aged 18 to 35 in good health. J is TRBJ1-5 and V is TRBV28, with TRBD1 matching over 10 bases. In nucleotides, the CDR3 is TGTGCCAGCAGATCCGACAGGGGGCTCGATCAGCCCCAGCATTTT. This translates into CASRSDRGLDQPQHF.